This T cell receptor beta chain was identified during a study of shared clonotypes between healthy human individuals. The study, taken as a whole, reports: Of the naive CD4 clonotypes, around 4.8% were shared across a few donors.

Germline V CDR1 and CDR2: WNHNN, SYGVQD (reference sequence). This CDR3 has 12 residues. V was shortened by 6 bases and J by 7 bases, with 9 bases between the two germline ends. Only CD45RO-negative cells positively selected for CCR7 counted as naive CD8 cells, so terminally differentiated effector memory CD45RA+ cells were excluded. The count of this clone is one. No antigen is known for it. Over several immunoSEQ plates, each subset's genomic DNA was distributed in even portions. Sequenced by immunoSEQ multiplex PCR; TCRdb stores in-frame clones only, minus some. The table has over 2 million clones, approximately 95% seen once; the top ten hold 0.9% to 1.4%.

The V call is TRBV10-1, the J call TRBJ2-2; D remains ambiguous. The source of this sequence is a man younger than 35 in good health. The sample was naive CD8+ T cells sorted from blood. The CDR3 bases are TGCGCCAGCAGCTCAGAGAGCGGGGAGCTGTTTTTT. Translating it yields CASSSESGELFF.